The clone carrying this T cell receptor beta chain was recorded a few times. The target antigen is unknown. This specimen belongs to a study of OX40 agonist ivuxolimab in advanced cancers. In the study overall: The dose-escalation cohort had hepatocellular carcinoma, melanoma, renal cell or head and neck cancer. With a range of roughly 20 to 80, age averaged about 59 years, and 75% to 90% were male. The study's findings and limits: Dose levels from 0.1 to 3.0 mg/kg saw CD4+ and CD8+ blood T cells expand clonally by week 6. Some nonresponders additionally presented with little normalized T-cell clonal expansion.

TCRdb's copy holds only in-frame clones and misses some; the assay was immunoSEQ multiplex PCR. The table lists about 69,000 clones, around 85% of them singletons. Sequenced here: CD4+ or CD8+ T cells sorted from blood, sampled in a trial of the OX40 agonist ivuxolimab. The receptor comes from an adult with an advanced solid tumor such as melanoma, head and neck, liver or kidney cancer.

CDR3 loop: CASSPTPRSSSGRVNEQFF. The CDR3 nucleotides read TGTGCCAGCAGTCCAACCCCAAGGTCGTCGAGCGGGAGAGTCAATGAGCAGTTCTTC. The chain links TRBV27 to TRBJ2-1; 8 bases agree with TRBD2. The CDR3 covers 19 residues. The junction had 21 bases not matched to a gene; V was cut back by 5 bases and J by 6 bases. The germline V gene encodes CDR1 MNHEY and CDR2 SMNVEV (reference sequence).